This T cell receptor beta chain was profiled in a study of early T cells in non-severe SARS-CoV-2 infection. Study details: Chains from this unsorted whole-blood bulk RNA could not be paired.

The table lists this clonotype with many counts. The protocol attached unique molecular identifiers to individual cDNA molecules. TCRdb reprocessed the 5' RACE reads with MiXCR, giving one entry per CDR3 protein. The profile shows some 30,000 distinct CDR3 sequences, under 6% of them singletons. Germline V lookup: CDR1 WNHNN, CDR2 SYGVQD (reference sequence). The CDR3 spans 15 residues. The ends were cut back, 0 bases at V and 3 bases at J, with 10 bases in the middle. The sequence derives from an adult who was a healthcare worker with PCR-confirmed SARS-CoV-2 infection or an uninfected control (not recorded which). The sequencing sample was made of whole blood. The chain links TRBV10-1 to TRBJ2-3, with D possibly being TRBD2 (5 bases). The CDR3 region is CASSESGKKTDTQYF. CDR3 DNA: TGCGCCAGCAGTGAGTCCGGGAAGAAGACAGATACGCAGTATTTT.